The next 32 T cell receptor beta chains were all read from a single sample in a study of beta chain features in type 1 diabetes. Findings and caveats of the study: TCRB CDR3s from Type 1 diabetes patients were moderately but significantly shorter in all four CD4+ subsets.

The investigators reverse transcribed all of the isolated RNA, so they sequenced expressed TCRB transcripts. The data were produced by immunoSEQ multiplex PCR, yet TCRdb's version contains in-frame clones alone and is incomplete. Of a few hundred thousand clones listed, less than 15% are singletons. Their cognate antigens are unknown. Sample: naive CD4+ T cells from blood. These TCRs come from a woman under 30 with type 1 diabetes.

The rearrangement joins TRBV5-1 to TRBJ2-2; a possible D gene is TRBD2 (6 bases). Germline V gene sequence: CDR1 SGHRS, CDR2 YFSETQ. The V end was cut by 4 bases, the J end by 4 bases, with 14 bases between. There are 15 residues in the CDR3. The chain's CDR3 is CASSPGLGGTGELFF. The CDR3 nucleotides are TGCGCCAGCAGCCCCGGTCTGGGGGGCACCGGGGAGCTGTTTTTT. Based on the CDR3 plus reference TRBV5-1 and TRBJ2-2, the full variable domain is KAGVTQTPRYLIKTRGQQVTLSCSPISGHRSVSWYQQTPGQGLQFLFEYFSETQRNKGNFPGRFSGRQFSNSRSEMNVSTLELGDSALYLCASSPGLGGTGELFFGEGSRLTVL.

Regarding this clone: The same CDR3 also results from other DNA sequences found in this sample. The chain employs TRBV11-3 and TRBJ2-3, with 7 bases identical to TRBD2. Germline V gene data show CDR1 as SGHNT and CDR2 as YENEEA. The V segment lost 5 bases and the J segment 6 bases; nucleotides outside the gene matches: 2. This CDR3 is built from 12 residues. The CDR3 here is CASSPTSDTQYF. The CDR3 DNA is TGTGCCAGCAGCCCGACTAGCGATACGCAGTATTTT.

The V and J genes are TRBV19 and TRBJ2-3; D not resolved. Germline V gives CDR1 LNHDA, CDR2 SQIVND (reference sequence). V dropped 4 bases and J dropped 5 bases, with 13 bases sitting between them. This CDR3 is built from 14 residues. The DNA for the CDR3 is TGTGCCAGTAGTAGGCAGTTTTCTGGAGATACGCAGTATTTT. Translation gives CASSRQFSGDTQYF.

The gene calls are TRBV5-1 and TRBJ2-3, with 7 positions matching TRBD2. CDR1 and CDR2 (germline): SGHRS, YFSETQ. V dropped 0 bases and J dropped 8; count of bases not matched to a gene: 3. The CDR3 is 13 amino acids. The CDR3 reads CASSLALAGTQYF. In nucleotides, the CDR3 is TGCGCCAGCAGCTTGGCCTTAGCGGGTACGCAGTATTTT.

This clone was detected a few times. V usage is TRBV19 and J usage is TRBJ2-5; 7 bases agree with TRBD1. Germline V gene data show CDR1 as LNHDA and CDR2 as SQIVND (reference sequence). Trimming at V came to 4 bases and at J to 2 bases, leaving 7 bases not matched to a gene. This CDR3 region has 15 residues. The CDR3 is CASSTAWGQQETQYF. DNA for the CDR3: TGTGCCAGTAGTACCGCGTGGGGACAGCAAGAGACCCAGTACTTC.

The chain joins TRBV4-1 to TRBJ2-2, with D unclear. The CDR3 is 14 residues long. V was trimmed by 4 bases and J by 0 bases, leaving 6 bases between them. Per germline, CDR1 MGHRA and CDR2 YSYEKL. This CDR3 reads CASSLLANTGELFF. The CDR3 region has the DNA TGCGCCAGCAGCCTCCTTGCGAACACCGGGGAGCTGTTTTTT.

A few counts support this clone. The chain recombines TRBV9 with TRBJ2-3, with D maybe TRBD2 (5 bases). The CDR3 contains 18 residues. Germline CDR1 reads SGDLS; CDR2 reads YYNGEE. V was trimmed by 3 bases and J by 0 bases, leaving 20 bases between them. This CDR3 reads CASSAYSRLAYSTDTQYF. The CDR3 nucleotides are TGTGCCAGCAGCGCCTACAGTCGGCTAGCATATAGCACAGATACGCAGTATTTT.

V and J are TRBV5-1 and TRBJ2-7, with 13 positions matching TRBD2. Germline CDR1 and CDR2: SGHRS and YFSETQ. V lost 4 bases to trimming and J lost 3 bases; unmatched junction nucleotides: 4. The CDR3 loop spans 15 amino acids. The CDR3 DNA reads as TGCGCCAGCAGCCAAGGGACTAGCGGGAACTACGAGCAGTACTTC. It translates to CASSQGTSGNYEQYF.

This clone came up a few times. Germline and junction disagree at one end, which may indicate a read error. The chain recombines TRBV29-1 with TRBJ1-1; a possible D gene is TRBD1 (6 bases). CDR1 is SQVTM and CDR2 is ANQGSEA in the germline V gene. The CDR3 is 12 amino acids. The CDR3 protein is CSLEQGNTEAFF. CDR3 coding DNA: TGCAGCCTTGAACAGGGGAACACTGAAGCTTTCTTT.

V usage is TRBV18 and J usage is TRBJ1-1; TRBD1 matches 8 bases. Trimming cost V 4 bases and J 10 bases; bases outside gene matches: 8. The CDR3 extends over 13 amino acids. Germline V gene sequence: CDR1 KGHSH, CDR2 LQKENI. The CDR3 DNA follows: TGTGCCAGCTCACGTACAGGGGGGGAAGGAGCTTTCTTT. Translated, it gives CASSRTGGEGAFF. Full variable domain (missing parts from reference TRBV18 and TRBJ1-1): NAGVMQNPRHLVRRRGQEARLRCSPMKGHSHVYWYRQLPEEGLKFMVYLQKENIIDESGMPKERFSAEFPKEGPSILRIQQVVRGDSAAYFCASSRTGGEGAFFGQGTRLTVV.

This clone was detected only a few times. The V gene is TRBV7-3, the J gene TRBJ2-5, with D maybe TRBD1 (5 bases). The CDR3 runs to 13 residues. With 4 bases removed from V and 7 bases from J, the gap between germline ends came to 13 bases. From germline, CDR1 is SGHTA and CDR2 FQGTGA. The CDR3 loop is CASSSGVQGTQYF. DNA of the CDR3: TGTGCCAGCAGCTCTGGGGTTCAGGGGACCCAGTACTTC.

Only a few counts were recorded for this clone. J is TRBJ2-7 and V is TRBV28, with a tentative D call TRBD1 (7 bases). V was shortened by 7 bases and J by 2 bases, with 27 bases between the two germline ends. The CDR3 sequence is 18 residues long. Germline V lookup: CDR1 MDHEN, CDR2 SYDVKM. The CDR3 DNA sequence: TGTGCCAGCACCCCCTCGGAGGGGGCCAGTCAGGGGCCCTACGAGCAGTACTTC. This translates into CASTPSEGASQGPYEQYF. Complete variable domain (other parts from reference TRBV28 and TRBJ2-7): DVKVTQSSRYLVKRTGEKVFLECVQDMDHENMFWYRQDPGLGLRLIYFSYDVKMKEKGDIPEGYSVSREKKERFSLILESASTNQTSMYLCASTPSEGASQGPYEQYFGPGTRLTVT.

The chain joins TRBV9 to TRBJ2-5; the match to TRBD2 covers 9 bases. Germline V gene data show CDR1 as SGDLS and CDR2 as YYNGEE. This CDR3 comprises 14 residues. Trimming took 4 bases from V and 4 from J; bases not matched to a gene: 5. For the CDR3, the DNA is TGTGCCAGCAGCATAGCGGGAGCCGGAGAGACCCAGTACTTC. Translating it yields CASSIAGAGETQYF.

The chain combines TRBV30 with TRBJ2-1, with 9 positions matching TRBD1. From germline, CDR1 is GTSNPN and CDR2 SVGIG (reference sequence). The CDR3 sequence is 13 residues long. Trimming removed 2 bases from V and 10 bases from J; junction bases left unmatched: 6. The CDR3 nucleotides read TGTGCCTGGAGTCTAGGACAGGGGCCCGAGCAGTTCTTC. Encoded protein: CAWSLGQGPEQFF.

V and J are TRBV30 and TRBJ2-3; 7 bases fit TRBD2. The CDR3 contains 14 residues. J was trimmed by 2 bases and V by 3 bases; bases with no gene match: 5. CDR1 and CDR2 (germline): GTSNPN, SVGIG (reference sequence). CDR3: CAWSFRGVTDTQYF. CDR3 DNA sequence: TGTGCCTGGAGCTTCCGGGGGGTCACAGATACGCAGTATTTT.

The rearrangement links TRBV28 to TRBJ2-3; D not certain. V was cut by 9 bases and J by 2 bases, with 15 bases left in between. Germline V gene sequence: CDR1 MDHEN, CDR2 SYDVKM. The CDR3 sequence is 14 residues long. This CDR3 is CASNSAHPTDTQYF. Written as DNA, the CDR3 is TGTGCCAGTAATTCTGCGCACCCCACAGATACGCAGTATTTT.

The chain joins TRBV30 to TRBJ2-7; D remains unclear. Trimming took off 0 bases at V and 3 bases at J, with 9 bases between the two ends. CDR3 length equals 13 residues. The germline V gene encodes CDR1 GTSNPN and CDR2 SVGIG (reference sequence). The CDR3 reads CAWSVHLNYEQYF. As DNA, the CDR3 is TGTGCCTGGAGTGTACACCTTAACTACGAGCAGTACTTC.

The chain employs TRBV23-1 and TRBJ2-4; 12 bases fit TRBD2. TRBV23-1 is an ORF; its function is uncertain. The V and J ends lost 3 bases and 2 bases, in that order; junction bases with no gene match: 11. This CDR3 comprises 19 residues. This chain's CDR3 is CASSQGPSGRAGTKNIQYF. The CDR3, as DNA: TGCGCCAGCAGTCAGGGGCCTAGCGGGAGGGCCGGAACCAAAAACATTCAGTACTTC.

Only a few counts were recorded for this clone. V gene TRBV4-1 combines with J gene TRBJ2-7, with D maybe TRBD2 (5 bases). Per the germline V gene, CDR1 is MGHRA and CDR2 is YSYEKL. Deletions cut 0 bases from V and 3 bases from J, with 12 bases between. The CDR3 runs to 15 residues. The CDR3 here is CASSQDNGNRYEQYF. The DNA for the CDR3 is TGCGCCAGCAGCCAAGATAACGGGAACCGCTACGAGCAGTACTTC.

The chain employs TRBV19 and TRBJ2-3; 15 nucleotides align to TRBD2. The trim removed 5 bases at V and 8 bases at J, leaving 5 bases unmatched. CDR1 is LNHDA and CDR2 is SQIVND in the germline V gene (reference sequence). The CDR3 loop spans 15 amino acids. The CDR3 spells CASSVGLAGGTTQYF. CDR3 DNA: TGTGCCAGTAGTGTCGGACTAGCGGGAGGGACTACGCAGTATTTT.

The sample holds a few counts of this clone. The gene calls are TRBV25-1 and TRBJ2-7; weak D call: TRBD2 (5 bases). V lost 1 base, J lost 2 bases, and 6 bases lay in between. Germline loops: CDR1 MGHDK, CDR2 SYGVNS. This CDR3 has 13 residues. Here the CDR3 DNA reads TGTGCCAGCAGTGAATGGGGAGCCTACGAGCAGTACTTC. Protein: CASSEWGAYEQYF.

The gene calls are TRBV5-1 and TRBJ2-1; 7 positions agree with TRBD1. This CDR3 has 15 amino acids. The V segment lost 4 bases and the J segment 5 bases; nucleotides outside the gene matches: 9. The germline V gene has CDR1 SGHRS and CDR2 YFSETQ. The CDR3, as DNA: TGCGCCAGCAGCCCCCGGGACAGTCTAAACAATGAGCAGTTCTTC. Its translation is CASSPRDSLNNEQFF.

J is TRBJ2-1 and V is TRBV29-1; 16 positions agree with TRBD2. CDR3 length: 19 amino acids. The ends lost 5 bases at V and 4 bases at J; junction bases unmatched: 14. CDR1 is SQVTM and CDR2 is ANQGSEA in the germline V gene. The CDR3 DNA sequence: TGCAGCGTTTTCGGGACTAGCGGGAGGGAGGGGACAGCATACAATGAGCAGTTCTTC. This gives the protein CSVFGTSGREGTAYNEQFF.

The gene calls are TRBV11-3 and TRBJ2-1, with 8 bases that match TRBD2. V trimming: 1 base; J trimming: 7 bases; junction bases outside the gene matches: 3. Germline assignment: CDR1 SGHNT and CDR2 YENEEA. The CDR3 contains 14 residues. CDR3 bases: TGTGCCAGCAGCTTAGTAATAGCGGGGAATGAGCAGTTCTTC. Amino acid sequence: CASSLVIAGNEQFF.

This sequence joins TRBV19 and TRBJ2-2; a possible D gene is TRBD1 (5 bases). The length of the CDR3 is 12 residues. V was shortened by 5 bases and J by 7 bases, with 8 bases between the two germline ends. The V gene's germline CDR1 is LNHDA and CDR2 SQIVND (reference sequence). In nucleotides, the CDR3 is TGTGCCAGTAGTTACAGGCTCGGGGAGCTGTTTTTT. This codes for CASSYRLGELFF. The full variable domain, in which reference TRBV19 and TRBJ2-2 provide the parts outside the CDR3, is DGGITQSPKYLFRKEGQNVTLSCEQNLNHDAMYWYRQDPGQGLRLIYYSQIVNDFQKGDIAEGYSVSREKKESFPLTVTSAQKNPTAFYLCASSYRLGELFFGEGSRLTVL.

This clone was counted a few times. The V call is TRBV4-1, the J call TRBJ1-1, with a weak D call TRBD1 (6 bases). Per the germline V gene, CDR1 is MGHRA and CDR2 is YSYEKL. The CDR3 totals 15 residues. The ends were cut back, 4 bases at V and 1 base at J, with 13 bases in the middle. Here the CDR3 reads CASSPFTGKNTEAFF. DNA of the CDR3: TGCGCCAGCAGCCCTTTTACAGGGAAGAACACTGAAGCTTTCTTT.

This chain joins TRBV5-1 and TRBJ2-1; D is possibly TRBD2 (5 bases). From germline, CDR1 is SGHRS and CDR2 YFSETQ. This CDR3 has 16 residues. Between the trimmed V and J ends, which lost 4 bases and 5 bases, there was a span of 19 bases. The chain's CDR3 is CASSLAAREIHNEQFF. Written as DNA, the CDR3 is TGCGCCAGCAGCCTTGCGGCTCGGGAAATCCACAATGAGCAGTTCTTC.

This clone appeared many times. V and J are TRBV18 and TRBJ2-1; 7 bases agree with TRBD2. This CDR3 comprises 13 residues. Germline trimming cut 3 bases from V and 9 bases from J; bases unmatched to any gene: 5. Germline lookup yields CDR1 KGHSH and CDR2 LQKENI. The CDR3: CASSPLADREQFF. Written as DNA, the CDR3 is TGTGCCAGCTCACCTCTAGCGGACCGTGAGCAGTTCTTC.

This clone was seen a few times. V usage is TRBV19 and J usage is TRBJ2-1; TRBD1 might be the D (6 bases). The CDR3 has 17 residues. Germline values: CDR1 LNHDA, CDR2 SQIVND (reference sequence). V dropped 7 bases and J dropped 3 bases, with 22 bases sitting between them. The CDR3 coding sequence is TGTGCCAGTACCGATCCCGGACACCCCAGGGGCTACAATGAGCAGTTCTTC. Encoded protein: CASTDPGHPRGYNEQFF.

This chain's CDR3 is CASRTGRLALATNEKLFF. CDR3 in DNA: TGTGCCTCCAGGACAGGACGCTTGGCCCTTGCAACTAATGAAAAACTGTTTTTT. The chain recombines TRBV30 with TRBJ1-4, with 7 bases aligning to TRBD1. V lost 7 bases, J lost 0 bases, and 17 bases stayed unmatched. Germline V gene lookup returns CDR1 GTSNPN and CDR2 SVGIG (reference sequence). The CDR3 spans 18 residues.

This clone occurred a few times. V usage is TRBV4-3 and J usage is TRBJ2-1; 9 bases map to TRBD2. Germline values: CDR1 LGHNA, CDR2 YSLEER. Trimming cost V 0 bases and J 9 bases; bases outside gene matches: 15. This CDR3 has 18 residues. The CDR3 loop is CASSQDRREAGGRGEQFF. Written as DNA, the CDR3 is TGCGCCAGCAGCCAAGATCGTAGGGAGGCGGGAGGGCGAGGTGAGCAGTTCTTC.

In its sample, this clone was seen a few times. Other DNA sequences of this sample code for an identical CDR3. The CDR3 DNA reads TGTGCCAGCAGCCAAGTCCGACTAGCGGGAGTCGAGACCCAGTACTTC. This sequence encodes CASSQVRLAGVETQYF. The chain links TRBV14 to TRBJ2-5, with 12 nucleotides matching TRBD2. Germline V CDR1 and CDR2: SGHDN, FVKESK. The CDR3 sequence is 16 residues long. The V segment lost 1 base and the J segment 5 bases; nucleotides outside the gene matches: 5.